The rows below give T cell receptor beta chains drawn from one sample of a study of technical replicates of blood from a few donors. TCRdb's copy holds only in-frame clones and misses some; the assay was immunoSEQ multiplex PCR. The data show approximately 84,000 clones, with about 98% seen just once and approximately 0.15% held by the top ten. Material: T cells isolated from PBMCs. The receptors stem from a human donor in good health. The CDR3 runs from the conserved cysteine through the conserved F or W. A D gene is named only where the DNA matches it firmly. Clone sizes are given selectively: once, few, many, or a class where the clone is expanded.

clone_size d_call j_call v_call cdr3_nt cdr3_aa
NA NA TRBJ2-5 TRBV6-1 TGTGCCAGCAGTGAAGACAGCCAAGAGACCCAGTACTTC CASSEDSQETQYF
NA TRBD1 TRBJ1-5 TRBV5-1 TGCGCCAGCTGGTGGGGGGAGACAGGGGACGGTGATCAGCCCCAGCATTTT CASWWGETGDGDQPQHF
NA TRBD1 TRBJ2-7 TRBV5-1 TGCGCCAGCAGCCCCCCCCTGGTACGACAGGGCCCTATGCACTTC CASSPPLVRQGPMHF
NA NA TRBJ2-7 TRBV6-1 TGTGCCAGCAGTGGCGACGGTGCGGCCGCGCCCTTCCACTACGAGCAGTACTTC CASSGDGAAAPFHYEQYF
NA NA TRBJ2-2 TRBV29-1 TGCAGCGTTGACTTAAGGGGGACTACGAACACCGGGGAGCTGTTTTTT CSVDLRGTTNTGELFF
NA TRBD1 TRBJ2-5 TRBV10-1 TGCGCCAGCAGTACGGGACAGCAAGAGACCCAGTACTTC CASSTGQQETQYF
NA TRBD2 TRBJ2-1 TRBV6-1 TGTGCCAGCAGTGAAACCCGACTAGCGGGATTCTACAATGAGCAGTTCTTC CASSETRLAGFYNEQFF
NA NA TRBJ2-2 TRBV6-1 TGTGCCAGCAGGGGTCAGGGGCGGTTCCCCGGGGAGCTGTTTTTT CASRGQGRFPGELFF
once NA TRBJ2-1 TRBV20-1 TGCAGTGCTCCCAATTACAATGAGCAGTTCTTC CSAPNYNEQFF
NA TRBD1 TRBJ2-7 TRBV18 TGTGCCAGCTCACTCCGGGACAGCTACGAGCAGTACTTC CASSLRDSYEQYF
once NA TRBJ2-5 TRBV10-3 TGTGCCACCGCCTCGCCGAGACAGGAGAAAGAGACCCAGTACTTC CATASPRQEKETQYF
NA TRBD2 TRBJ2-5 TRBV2 TGTGCCAGCACTGGACTAGGCCAAGAGACCCAGTACTTC CASTGLGQETQYF
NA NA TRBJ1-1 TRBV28 TGTGCCAGCAAGTCCAGGAACACTGAAGCTTTCTTT CASKSRNTEAFF
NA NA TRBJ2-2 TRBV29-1 TGCAGCGTGAACAAGAACACCGGGGAGCTGTTTTTT CSVNKNTGELFF
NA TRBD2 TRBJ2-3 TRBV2 TGTGCCAGCAGGGCCAAGCGGGGGGGCCAGTCAGATACGCAGTATTTT CASRAKRGGQSDTQYF
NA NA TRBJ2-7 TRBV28 TGTGCCAGCAGTCTGGGGCGTACTATCTCCTACGAGCAGTACTTC CASSLGRTISYEQYF
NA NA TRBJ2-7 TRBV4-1 TGCGCCAGCAGCCAAGGGGGATTCTTTTTGGGGCCGAACGAGCAGTACTTC CASSQGGFFLGPNEQYF
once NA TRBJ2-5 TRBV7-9 TGTGCCAGCAGCTTTGAGGGTTCTGGCGAGACCCAGTACTTC CASSFEGSGETQYF
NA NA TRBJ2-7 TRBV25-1 TGTGCCAGCAGTGAACAGGGGTACGAGCAGTACTTC CASSEQGYEQYF
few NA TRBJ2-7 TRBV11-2 TGTGCCAGCAGCTTAGTCTCGAGCTACGAGCAGTACTTC CASSLVSSYEQYF
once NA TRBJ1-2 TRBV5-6 TGTGCCAGCAGCGCCATTCAGGGTGGACCCAGGGGCTACACCTTC CASSAIQGGPRGYTF
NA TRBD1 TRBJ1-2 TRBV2 TGTGCCAGCAGACAACCTCTGACAGGGGGCGTAAGGGATGGCTACACCTTC CASRQPLTGGVRDGYTF
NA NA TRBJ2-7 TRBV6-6 TGTGCCAGCAGTAACCCGAGGACGGGGGACTACGAGCAGTACTTC CASSNPRTGDYEQYF
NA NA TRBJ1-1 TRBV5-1 TGCGCCAGCAGCTTCGAGGGTTTTGACACTGAAGCTTTCTTT CASSFEGFDTEAFF
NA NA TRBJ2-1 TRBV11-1 TGTGCCAGCAATCTATTGAGGGAGGCTGCTTGTAGCTACAATGAGCAGTTCTTC CASNLLREAACSYNEQFF
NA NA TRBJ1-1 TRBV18 TGTGCCAGCTCACCGATTGACAGTCAATCGAACACTGAAGCTTTCTTT CASSPIDSQSNTEAFF
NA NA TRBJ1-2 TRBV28 TGTGCCAGCAGCTTCTCAGGGGCAGGCGACTATGGCTACACCTTC CASSFSGAGDYGYTF
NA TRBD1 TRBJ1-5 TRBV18 TGTGCCAGCTCACCCACAGGGGTCTATAGCAATCAGCCCCAGCATTTT CASSPTGVYSNQPQHF
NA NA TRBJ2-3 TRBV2 TGTGCCAGAGAGGGGGGAGGGCCTCACACAGATACGCAGTATTTT CAREGGGPHTDTQYF
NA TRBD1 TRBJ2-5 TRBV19 TGTGCCAGTAGTATACCCTCATCTACAGGGGGCAGGGAGACCCAGTACTTC CASSIPSSTGGRETQYF
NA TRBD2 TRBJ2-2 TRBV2 TGTGCCAGCACAAGAGCGGATAGCGGGATAACCGGGGAGCTGTTTTTT CASTRADSGITGELFF
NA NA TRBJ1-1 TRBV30 TGTGCCTGGAGTGTTATCGTGAACACTGAAGCTTTCTTT CAWSVIVNTEAFF
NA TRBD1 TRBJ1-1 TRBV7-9 TGTGCCAGCAGCCCACAGGGGCCGAACACTGAAGCTTTCTTT CASSPQGPNTEAFF
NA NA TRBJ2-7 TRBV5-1 TGCGCCAGCAGCTCCTCGGCAGGGCGGTACGAGCAGTACTTC CASSSSAGRYEQYF
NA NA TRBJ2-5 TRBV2 TGTGCCAGCAGTGGTAATTGGCGGGACGGAGAGACCCAGTACTTC CASSGNWRDGETQYF
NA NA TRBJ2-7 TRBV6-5 TGTGCCAGCAGTCCCCGGGACAAGGCCTACGAGCAGTACTTC CASSPRDKAYEQYF
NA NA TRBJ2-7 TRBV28 TGTGCCAGCAGTTTTGAGGGCCTCGGTTTACGCCTGTCCTACGAGCAGTACTTC CASSFEGLGLRLSYEQYF
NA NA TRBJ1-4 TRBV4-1 TGCGCCAGCAGCCCCCCCAGGGATCCTCAGGTGGATGAAAAACTGTTTTTT CASSPPRDPQVDEKLFF
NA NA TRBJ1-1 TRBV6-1 TGTGCCACCCTTAGTTTCGAGAACACTGAAGCTTTCTTT CATLSFENTEAFF
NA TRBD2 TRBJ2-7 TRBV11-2 TGTGCCAGCAGCCTATACGGACTAGCGGGAATCCACGAGCAGTACTTC CASSLYGLAGIHEQYF
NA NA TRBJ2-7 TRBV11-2 TGTGCCAGCAGCTTAGAACCCAGACATACCTACGAGCAGTACTTC CASSLEPRHTYEQYF
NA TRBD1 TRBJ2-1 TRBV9 TGTGCCAGCAGCGTAGGGGGACAGATTGGACACAATGAGCAGTTCTTC CASSVGGQIGHNEQFF
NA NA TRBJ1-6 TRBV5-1 TGCGCCAGCCGGACTACGGGACGGTCGGATTCACCCCTCCACTTT CASRTTGRSDSPLHF
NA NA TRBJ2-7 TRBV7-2 TGTGCCAGCAGCTTCGGCGGTTTTTCCTACGAGCAGTACTTC CASSFGGFSYEQYF
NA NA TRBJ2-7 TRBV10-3 TGTGCCATCAGCCAGGTCGGGTTGAGGGATCACGAGCAGTACTTC CAISQVGLRDHEQYF
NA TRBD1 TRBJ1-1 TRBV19 TGTGCCAGTAGTATTCTCGACAGGGATGGTACTGAAGCTTTCTTT CASSILDRDGTEAFF